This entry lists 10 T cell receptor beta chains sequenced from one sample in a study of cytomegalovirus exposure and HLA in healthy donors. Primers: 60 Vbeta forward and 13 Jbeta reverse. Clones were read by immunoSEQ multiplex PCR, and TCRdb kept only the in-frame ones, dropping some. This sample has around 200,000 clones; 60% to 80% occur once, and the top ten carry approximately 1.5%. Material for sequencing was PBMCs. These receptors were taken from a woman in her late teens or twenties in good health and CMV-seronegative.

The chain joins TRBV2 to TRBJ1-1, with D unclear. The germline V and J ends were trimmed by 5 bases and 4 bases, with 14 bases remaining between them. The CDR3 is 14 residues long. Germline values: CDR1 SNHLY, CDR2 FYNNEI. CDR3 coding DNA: TGTGCCAGCAGTCCTGATCTGGGGAGCACTGAAGCTTTCTTT. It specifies CASSPDLGSTEAFF.

For the CDR3, the DNA is TGTGCCAGCAGCTTAGCGGTCTACAATGAGCAGTTCTTC. Translating it yields CASSLAVYNEQFF. The genes are TRBV5-5 and TRBJ2-1, with D perhaps TRBD2 (5 bases). CDR3 size: 13 residues. The V end lost 2 bases, the J end lost 3 bases, and 6 bases lay between the germline ends. Germline V CDR1 and CDR2: SGHKS, YYEKEE (reference sequence).

For the CDR3, the DNA is TGCGCCAGCAGCCAAGGATGGCGGGGGGGGAACACTGAAGCTTTCTTT. It encodes CASSQGWRGGNTEAFF. This chain uses TRBV4-1 with TRBJ1-1; TRBD1 is a possible D gene (5 bases). Trimming stripped 1 base from V and 1 base from J, with 13 bases between. The CDR3 extends over 16 amino acids. In germline, CDR1 is MGHRA, CDR2 YSYEKL.

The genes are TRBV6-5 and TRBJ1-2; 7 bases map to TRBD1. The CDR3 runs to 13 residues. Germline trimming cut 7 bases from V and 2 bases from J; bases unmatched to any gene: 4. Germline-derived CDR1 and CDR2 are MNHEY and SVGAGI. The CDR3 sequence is CASTLQGNYGYTF. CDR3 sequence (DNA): TGTGCCAGCACATTACAGGGGAACTATGGCTACACCTTC.

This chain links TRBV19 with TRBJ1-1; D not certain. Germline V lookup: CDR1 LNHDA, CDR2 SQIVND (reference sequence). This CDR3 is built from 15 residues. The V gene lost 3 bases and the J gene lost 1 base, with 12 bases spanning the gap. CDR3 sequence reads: CASSMWEGGNTEAFF. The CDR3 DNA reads TGTGCCAGTAGTATGTGGGAAGGAGGGAACACTGAAGCTTTCTTT.

DNA of the CDR3: TGTGCCAGCAGTATCAACAGGGTGAACACTGAAGCTTTCTTT. Protein: CASSINRVNTEAFF. J is TRBJ1-1 and V is TRBV6-1, with D tentatively TRBD1 (6 bases). Germline lookup yields CDR1 MNHNS and CDR2 SASEGT. The length of the CDR3 is 14 residues. Deletions cut 5 bases from V and 0 bases from J, with 10 bases between.

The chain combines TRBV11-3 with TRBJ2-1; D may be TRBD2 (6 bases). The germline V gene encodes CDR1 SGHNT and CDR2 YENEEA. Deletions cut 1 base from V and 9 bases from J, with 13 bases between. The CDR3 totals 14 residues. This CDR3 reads CASSLGGTAGEQFF. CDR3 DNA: TGTGCCAGCAGCTTAGGCGGGACTGCCGGTGAGCAGTTCTTC.

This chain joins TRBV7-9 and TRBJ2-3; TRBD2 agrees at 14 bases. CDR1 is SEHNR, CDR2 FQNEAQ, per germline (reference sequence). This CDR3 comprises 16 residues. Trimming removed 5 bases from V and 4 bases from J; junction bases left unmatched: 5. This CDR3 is CASSQGTSGGSDTQYF. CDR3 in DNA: TGTGCCAGCAGCCAGGGGACTAGCGGGGGCTCAGATACGCAGTATTTT.

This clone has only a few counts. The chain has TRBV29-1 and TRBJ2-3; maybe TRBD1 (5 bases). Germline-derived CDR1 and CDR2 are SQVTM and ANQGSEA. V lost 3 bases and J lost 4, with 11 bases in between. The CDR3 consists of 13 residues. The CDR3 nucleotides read TGCAGCGTTGAGACGCAGGGTTCAGATACGCAGTATTTT. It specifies CSVETQGSDTQYF.

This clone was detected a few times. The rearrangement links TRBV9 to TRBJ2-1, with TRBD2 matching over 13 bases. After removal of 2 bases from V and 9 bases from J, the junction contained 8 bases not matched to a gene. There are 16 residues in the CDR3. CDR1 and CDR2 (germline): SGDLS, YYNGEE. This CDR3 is CASSVRTSGRAAEQFF. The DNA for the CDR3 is TGTGCCAGCAGCGTCCGTACTAGCGGGAGGGCCGCTGAGCAGTTCTTC.